This TCR beta chain was documented in a study of PD-1 blockade in mismatch repair-deficient tumors. Study in general: Enrolled about 2013-2016, patients had progressing, pretreated mismatch repair-deficient cancers of approximately 13 types.

PCR or immunohistochemistry showed mismatch repair deficiency in every enrolled patient. TCR sequencing covered a few patients who responded to pembrolizumab. Germline CDR1 SGHTS, CDR2 YDEGEE. This CDR3 comprises 15 residues. Trimming left V 4 bases short and J 7 bases short, with 17 bases between. TCRdb's copy holds only in-frame clones and misses some; the assay was immunoSEQ multiplex PCR. The table lists about 130,000 clones, 88% of them singletons, with 12% in the top ten. The J gene is TRBJ2-2, the V gene TRBV5-8; D may match TRBD1 or TRBD2 (5 bases each). The TCR comes from an adult with mismatch repair-deficient cancer. The sample in question was peripheral blood, obtained just over 70 weeks after starting pembrolizumab. Here the CDR3 reads CASSGFWGMSGELFF. The CDR3 bases are TGTGCCAGCAGCGGGTTTTGGGGGATGAGCGGGGAGCTGTTTTTT.